One sample yielded the 23 T cell receptor beta chains listed below, sequenced in a study of post-analysis software for immune sequencing data (dated by TCRdb to between 2014 and 2016). General study outcomes and caveats: Patients showed significantly higher frequencies than controls for about five TRBV segments, among them TRBV5-6, TRBV5-1 and TRBV20-1.

Libraries were constructed by PCR. Sequenced using an Illumina HiSeq 2500. To reduce PCR and sequencing biases, unique molecular identifiers were built into the TCR beta cDNA libraries. TCRdb reworked the public reads: Q25 trimming with fastp, MiXCR clone assembly, productive beta chains retained. All rows with the same CDR3 protein become a single entry with the most common DNA and genes. The sample table lists 650,000 to 850,000 distinct CDR3 sequences, roughly 58% of them with a count of one. The ten biggest clones cover approximately 4.5% of the sample. Which antigens these TCRs recognize remains unknown. Sequencing was done on a sample of blood. The receptors here all came from a girl aged 10 to 17 with multiple sclerosis.

The V call is TRBV7-9, the J call TRBJ1-1, with a tentative D call TRBD1 (5 bases). The germline V and J ends were trimmed by 5 bases and 1 base, with 17 bases remaining between them. CDR3 length: 16 amino acids. The germline V gene has CDR1 SEHNR and CDR2 FQNEAQ (reference sequence). CDR3 DNA sequence: TGTGCCAGCAGCCCCTCGGGGGGGATTAGGAACACTGAAGCTTTCTTT. This translates into CASSPSGGIRNTEAFF. Filled out from reference TRBV7-9 and TRBJ1-1, the complete variable domain reads DTGVSQNPRHKITKRGQNVTFRCDPISEHNRLYWYRQTLGQGPEFLTYFQNEAQLEKSRLLSDRFSAERPKGSFSTLEIQRTEQGDSAMYLCASSPSGGIRNTEAFFGQGTRLTVV.

The rearrangement links TRBV6-1 to TRBJ2-3, with D perhaps matching TRBD1 (6 bases). The germline V gene encodes CDR1 MNHNS and CDR2 SASEGT. CDR3 length: 16 residues. Deletions cut 4 bases from V and 0 bases from J, with 14 bases between. Here the CDR3 DNA reads TGTGCCAGCAGTGGAGACAGGAGACGCAGCACAGATACGCAGTATTTT. This encodes CASSGDRRRSTDTQYF.

V and J are TRBV7-2 and TRBJ1-6; tentative D call: TRBD1 (6 bases). Germline V gives CDR1 SGHTA, CDR2 FQGNSA. This CDR3 contains 14 residues. Trimming took off 3 bases at V and 11 bases at J, with 14 bases between the two ends. CDR3 residues: CASSFSGAGAPLHF. CDR3 nucleotides: TGTGCCAGCAGCTTTTCAGGGGCAGGAGCACCCCTCCACTTT.

The CDR3 loop reads CSAREDLRNEQYF. In DNA form, the CDR3 reads TGCAGTGCTAGAGAGGATCTTAGGAACGAGCAGTACTTC. The V call is TRBV20-1, the J call TRBJ2-4; D unclear. The DNA end favors TRBJ2-7, so the J call may be wrong. CDR3 length equals 13 residues. Germline V lookup: CDR1 DFQATT, CDR2 SNEGSKA (reference sequence).

This clonotype was seen a few times. The chain couples TRBV29-1 to TRBJ2-3; TRBD2 aligns across 14 bases. CDR3 length: 15 amino acids. Germline V gene sequence: CDR1 SQVTM, CDR2 ANQGSEA. The V gene end was trimmed by 2 bases and the J gene end by 5 bases; junction bases not matched to a gene: 3. CDR3 sequence: CSVERGLAGVDTQYF. In nucleotides, the CDR3 is TGCAGCGTTGAACGGGGACTAGCGGGAGTAGATACGCAGTATTTT.

In this sample, this clonotype turned up a few times. The genes are TRBV20-1 and TRBJ2-5, with D possibly being TRBD2 (6 bases). The CDR3 is 17 amino acids. CDR1 and CDR2 (germline): DFQATT, SNEGSKA (reference sequence). Trimming shortened V by 7 bases and J by 0 bases, and 24 bases separated the two germline ends. In nucleotides, the CDR3 is TGCAGTGGTAACACGCCACACGTGGCGGGGTACCAAGAGACCCAGTACTTC. Protein sequence: CSGNTPHVAGYQETQYF.

The chain has TRBV20-1 and TRBJ1-6, with 7 nucleotides matching TRBD1. The CDR3 is made up of 13 amino acids. V lost 0 bases to trimming and J lost 7 bases; unmatched junction nucleotides: 0. Germline assignment: CDR1 DFQATT and CDR2 SNEGSKA (reference sequence). CDR3 protein: CSARETGNSPLHF. For the CDR3, the DNA is TGCAGTGCTAGAGAGACAGGGAATTCACCCCTCCACTTT.

The rearrangement links TRBV7-2 to TRBJ2-5; 10 bases map to TRBD1. Unmatched junction bases numbered 6, after V lost 0 bases and J lost 11 bases. Germline CDR1 SGHTA, CDR2 FQGNSA. The CDR3 sequence is 14 residues long. CDR3 sequence reads: CASSLAVTGGGQYF. Written as DNA, the CDR3 is TGTGCCAGCAGCTTAGCTGTGACAGGGGGCGGGCAGTACTTC.

This clonotype was detected a few times. CDR3 residues: CSAAKGTGSYEQYF. CDR3 coding DNA: TGCAGTGCTGCCAAAGGGACCGGCTCCTACGAGCAGTACTTC. J is TRBJ2-5 and V is TRBV20-1; tentatively, D is TRBD1 or TRBD2 (5 bases each). Gene TRBJ2-7 matches the end of the DNA better, so the J call may be wrong. Germline CDR1 DFQATT, CDR2 SNEGSKA (reference sequence). The CDR3 is made up of 14 amino acids.

The gene calls are TRBV5-1 and TRBJ1-1, with D perhaps matching TRBD1 (6 bases). Germline lookup yields CDR1 SGHRS and CDR2 YFSETQ. Trimming took 1 base from V and 4 from J, leaving 11 bases between them. CDR3 length equals 14 residues. CDR3 coding DNA: TGCGCCAGCAGCTTGACAGGGTTTGGCACTGAAGCTTTCTTT. It translates to CASSLTGFGTEAFF.

The sample holds a few counts of this clonotype. V and J are TRBV29-1 and TRBJ2-7; 9 bases map to TRBD1. Trimming took 4 bases from V and 6 from J; bases not matched to a gene: 7. Germline assignment: CDR1 SQVTM and CDR2 ANQGSEA. The CDR3 has 13 residues. The CDR3 sequence: CSVARQGGGEQYF. In DNA form, the CDR3 reads TGCAGCGTTGCCCGACAGGGGGGGGGCGAGCAGTACTTC.

J is TRBJ2-1 and V is TRBV15; D gene uncertain. The germline V gene encodes CDR1 LNHNV and CDR2 YYDKDF (reference sequence). This CDR3 contains 13 residues. V was cut by 4 bases and J by 10 bases, with 14 bases left in between. CDR3 nucleotide sequence: TGTGCCACCAGCAACCCCTTTCCCCTAGAGCAGTTCTTC. It encodes CATSNPFPLEQFF.

A few counts support this clonotype. The CDR3 nucleotides are TGTGCCAGCAGTCTCGGGTCCTCTAACTATGGCTACACCTTC. Its translation: CASSLGSSNYGYTF. The chain links TRBV5-6 to TRBJ1-2; D is undetermined. The germline V and J ends were trimmed by 5 bases and 0 bases, with 11 bases remaining between them. The germline CDR1 and CDR2 sequences are SGHDT and YYEEEE. The CDR3 covers 14 residues.

The V call is TRBV29-1, the J call TRBJ1-2; 10 bases line up with TRBD1. Germline loops: CDR1 SQVTM, CDR2 ANQGSEA. Trimming took 6 bases from V and 8 from J; bases not matched to a gene: 9. This CDR3 is 13 amino acids long. In DNA form, the CDR3 reads TGCAGCGTCCGCGGACAGGGGGAAGGAGGCTACACCTTC. Its translation is CSVRGQGEGGYTF.

CDR3 nucleotide sequence: TGCGCCAGCAGCTTCGGACAGTCTCCCAACGAGCAGTACTTC. Encoded protein: CASSFGQSPNEQYF. The V and J genes are TRBV5-1 and TRBJ2-5, with D possibly TRBD1 on 6 matching bases. The DNA end is more similar to TRBJ2-7, so the J call may be wrong. The CDR3 sequence is 14 residues long. Germline CDR1 is SGHRS and CDR2 is YFSETQ.

V is TRBV20-1 and J is TRBJ2-7, with 12 bases aligning to TRBD2. CDR1 is DFQATT and CDR2 is SNEGSKA in the germline V gene (reference sequence). V lost 2 bases and J lost 1; bases outside the gene matches: 3. This CDR3 is 15 amino acids long. The CDR3 spells CSARRLAGDSYEQYF. DNA for the CDR3: TGCAGTGCTAGAAGACTAGCGGGGGATTCCTACGAGCAGTACTTC.

This clonotype was detected once. A read error may produce the germline difference seen at one junction end. The chain has TRBV2 and TRBJ2-4, with D maybe TRBD2 (5 bases). The J call may be faulty, since TRBJ2-7 better matches the DNA end. There are 15 residues in the CDR3. The germline V gene encodes CDR1 SNHLY and CDR2 FYNNEI. CDR3: CAGSEDGVSVYEQYF. In nucleotides, the CDR3 is TGTGCCGGCAGTGAAGATGGCGTTAGCGTCTACGAGCAGTACTTC.

CDR3 protein: CASSVFGFEQYF. CDR3 nucleotide sequence: TGTGCCAGCAGCGTCTTCGGGTTCGAGCAGTACTTC. The V gene is TRBV12-3 or TRBV12-4, the J gene TRBJ2-7; D is uncertain. The CDR3 runs 12 residues. Trimming took 6 bases from V and 6 from J, leaving 12 bases between them.

This chain links TRBV10-3 with TRBJ2-5; D might be TRBD1 (6 bases). V dropped 10 bases and J dropped 2 bases, with 14 bases sitting between them. This CDR3 comprises 13 residues. CDR1 is ENHRY and CDR2 is SYGVKD in the germline V gene. CDR3 sequence: CASGQPNQETQYF. The CDR3 coding sequence is TGTGCCAGCGGACAGCCGAATCAAGAGACCCAGTACTTC.

This clonotype was detected a few times. The chain combines TRBV5-4 with TRBJ2-5; 8 bases are a match to TRBD2. This CDR3 is built from 15 residues. V was clipped by 0 bases and J by 4 bases; unmatched bases: 5. Germline loops: CDR1 SGHNT, CDR2 YYREEE (reference sequence). In nucleotides, the CDR3 is TGTGCCAGCAGCTTGGATCTAGCGGGCGGAGAGACCCAGTACTTC. Its protein product is CASSLDLAGGETQYF.

CDR3 amino acids: CSAAREEAQYF. In DNA form, the CDR3 reads TGCAGTGCTGCCCGGGAAGAGGCGCAGTATTTT. This chain connects TRBV20-1 to TRBJ2-3, with D perhaps TRBD2 (5 bases). V was shortened by 5 bases and J by 10 bases, with 13 bases between the two germline ends. The CDR3 spans 11 residues. CDR1 is DFQATT and CDR2 is SNEGSKA in the germline V gene (reference sequence).

J is TRBJ1-2 and V is TRBV29-1; no firm D call. CDR3 length: 15 residues. The V gene's germline CDR1 is SQVTM and CDR2 ANQGSEA. V lost 5 bases and J 7 bases, leaving 23 bases between the germline ends. The DNA of the CDR3 is TGCAGCGTTCTAAACCCAAAGGATGGGGAGTCTGGCTACACCTTC. This sequence encodes CSVLNPKDGESGYTF.

This clonotype was seen only once. J is TRBJ2-3 and V is TRBV9; 7 nucleotides line up with TRBD2. The CDR3 has 15 amino acids. Germline trimming cut 0 bases from V and 6 bases from J; bases unmatched to any gene: 7. Germline V lookup: CDR1 SGDLS, CDR2 YYNGEE. The CDR3 DNA reads as TGTGCCAGCAGCGTAGGTACTAGCGATGGGGATACGCAGTATTTT. Residues: CASSVGTSDGDTQYF.